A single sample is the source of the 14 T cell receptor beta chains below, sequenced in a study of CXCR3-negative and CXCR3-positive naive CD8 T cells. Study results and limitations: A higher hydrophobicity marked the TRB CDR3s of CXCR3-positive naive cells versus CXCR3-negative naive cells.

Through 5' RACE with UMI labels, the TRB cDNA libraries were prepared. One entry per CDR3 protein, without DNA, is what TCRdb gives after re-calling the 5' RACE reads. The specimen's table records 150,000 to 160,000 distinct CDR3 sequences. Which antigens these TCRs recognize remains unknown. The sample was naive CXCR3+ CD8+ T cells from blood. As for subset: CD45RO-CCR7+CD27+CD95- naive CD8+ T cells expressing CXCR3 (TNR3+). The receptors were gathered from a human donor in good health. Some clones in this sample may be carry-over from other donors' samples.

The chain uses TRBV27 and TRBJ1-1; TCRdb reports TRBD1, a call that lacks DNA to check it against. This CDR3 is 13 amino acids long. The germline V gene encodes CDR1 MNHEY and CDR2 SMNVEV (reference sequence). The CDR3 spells CASSALTGHEAFF.

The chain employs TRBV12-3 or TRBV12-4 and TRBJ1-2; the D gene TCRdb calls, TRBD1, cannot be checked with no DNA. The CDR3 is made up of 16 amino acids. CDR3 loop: CASSPDPGGAGYGYTF.

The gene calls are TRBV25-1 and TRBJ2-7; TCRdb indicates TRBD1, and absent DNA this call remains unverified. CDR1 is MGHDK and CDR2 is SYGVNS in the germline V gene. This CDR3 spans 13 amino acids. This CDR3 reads CASSQDSRPGQYF.

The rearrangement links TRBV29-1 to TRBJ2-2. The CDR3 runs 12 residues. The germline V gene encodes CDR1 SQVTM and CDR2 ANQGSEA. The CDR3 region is CSVRANTGELFF.

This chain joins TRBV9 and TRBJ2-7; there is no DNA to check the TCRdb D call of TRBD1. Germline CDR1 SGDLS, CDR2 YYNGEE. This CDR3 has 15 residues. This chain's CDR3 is CASSASGTGGYEQYF.

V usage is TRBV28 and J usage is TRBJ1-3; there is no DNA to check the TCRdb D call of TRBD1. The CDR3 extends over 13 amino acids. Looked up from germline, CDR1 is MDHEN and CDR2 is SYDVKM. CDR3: CASSAGGEDTIYF.

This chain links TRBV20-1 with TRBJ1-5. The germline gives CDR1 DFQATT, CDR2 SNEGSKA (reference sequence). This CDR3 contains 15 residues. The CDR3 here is CSARDLTQNYQPQHF.

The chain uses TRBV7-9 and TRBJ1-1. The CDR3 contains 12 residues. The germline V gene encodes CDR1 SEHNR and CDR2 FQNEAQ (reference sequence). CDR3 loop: CASSRVNTEAFF. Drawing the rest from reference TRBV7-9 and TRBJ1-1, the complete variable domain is DTGVSQNPRHKITKRGQNVTFRCDPISEHNRLYWYRQTLGQGPEFLTYFQNEAQLEKSRLLSDRFSAERPKGSFSTLEIQRTEQGDSAMYLCASSRVNTEAFFGQGTRLTVV.

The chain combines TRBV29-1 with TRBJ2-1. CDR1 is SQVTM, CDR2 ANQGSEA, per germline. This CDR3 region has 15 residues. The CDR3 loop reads CSVVLDMSSFNEQFF.

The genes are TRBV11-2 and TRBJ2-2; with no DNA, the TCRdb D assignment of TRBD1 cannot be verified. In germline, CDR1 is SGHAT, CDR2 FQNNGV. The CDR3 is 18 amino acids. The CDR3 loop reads CASRPPGHMDPASGELFF.

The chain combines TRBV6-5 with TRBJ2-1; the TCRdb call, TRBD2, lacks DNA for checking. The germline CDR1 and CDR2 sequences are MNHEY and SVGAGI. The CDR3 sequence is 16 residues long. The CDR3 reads CASSYGAGGTYNEQFF.

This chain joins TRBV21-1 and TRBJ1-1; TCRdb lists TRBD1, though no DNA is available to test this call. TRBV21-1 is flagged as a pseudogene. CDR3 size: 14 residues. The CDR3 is CASSKGGDRNEAFF.

CDR3 region: CASSLVRDSDQPQHF. This rearrangement joins TRBV5-6 to TRBJ1-5; checking the TCRdb D call of TRBD1 is not possible without DNA. The CDR3 length is 15 residues. Germline V gene lookup returns CDR1 SGHDT and CDR2 YYEEEE.

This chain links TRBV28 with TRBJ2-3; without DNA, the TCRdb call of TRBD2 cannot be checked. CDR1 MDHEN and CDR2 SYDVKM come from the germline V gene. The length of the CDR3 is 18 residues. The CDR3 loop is CASSFPSYLAHLGDTQYF. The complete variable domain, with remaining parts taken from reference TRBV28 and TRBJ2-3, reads DVKVTQSSRYLVKRTGEKVFLECVQDMDHENMFWYRQDPGLGLRLIYFSYDVKMKEKGDIPEGYSVSREKKERFSLILESASTNQTSMYLCASSFPSYLAHLGDTQYFGPGTRLTVL.